The T cell receptor (beta chain) described here comes from a study of blood T cell repertoires in COVID-19. Study as a whole: Both acute and convalescent COVID-19 samples were obtained from the United States, Italy and Spain. Nucleic acid was either cDNA or gDNA, and it came from T cells, B-cell-depleted T cells, or PBMCs.

Authors' processing steps: Nucleated cell counts were estimated from reference gene primer amplification. Some clones are missing from TCRdb's copy, which holds only in-frame ones; the method was immunoSEQ multiplex PCR. D and trimming were read from the DNA, whereas the V and J calls and clone size are those reported in that table. The sample consists of tens of thousands of clones, roughly 80% of them appearing once. This CDR3 region has 20 residues. This sequence was found in a woman in her sixties or seventies with acute or convalescent COVID-19. The rearrangement uses TRBV21-1 and TRBJ2-7; TRBD1, the table's D call, lacks a check against the DNA. TRBV21-1 has pseudogene status. Sequenced input: peripheral blood. CDR3 coding DNA: TGTGCCAGCCAAGAACCGTTACGGGACAGGGCCCATCCGCCCTATTACGAGCAGTACTTC. As protein: CASQEPLRDRAHPPYYEQYF.